This TCR beta chain originates from a study of OX40 agonist ivuxolimab in advanced cancers. General study results and limits: The work left the antigen specificity of expanded peripheral T cells undetermined. In general, CD8+ T cells held more expanded clones than CD4+ did, on average.

As for this clone: Its antigen is as yet unknown.

The protocol was immunoSEQ multiplex PCR, while the TCRdb copy is restricted to in-frame clones and leaves out a portion. The sample has over 65,000 clones, approximately 89% seen once; the top ten hold 2% to 2.5%. It was autoimmune disease history or systemic immunosuppression that excluded patients. This CDR3 has 13 residues. The germline V gene encodes CDR1 MDHEN and CDR2 SYDVKM. V shed 6 bases, J shed 4 bases, and the junction held 5 bases outside the gene matches. The sequencing used CD4+ or CD8+ T cells sorted from blood, collected in a trial of the OX40 agonist ivuxolimab. The chain couples TRBV28 to TRBJ1-2; TRBD1 matches at 7 bases. The sequence came from an adult with an advanced solid tumor such as melanoma, head and neck, liver or kidney cancer. CDR3 nucleotides: TGTGCCAGCAGAAAGACAGGGACCTATGGCTACACCTTC. As protein: CASRKTGTYGYTF.